This TCR beta chain was identified during a study of blood T cell repertoires in COVID-19. Turning to the study itself: COVID-19 samples from acute and convalescent phases originated in the United States, Italy and Spain. Sources were T cells, B-cell-depleted T cells, or PBMCs; the material itself was cDNA or gDNA.

Source study methods: By means of reference gene primer amplification, nucleated cell counts were estimated. Generated by immunoSEQ multiplex PCR, the TCRdb table keeps only in-frame clones and is missing some. The DNA gave D and trimming, while V, J and clone size come from that table. The table shows under 70,000 clones, with approximately 90% occurring only once. The germline gives CDR1 LGHNA, CDR2 YNFKEQ. The CDR3 spans 14 residues. Trimming stripped 1 base from V and 3 bases from J, with 9 bases between. Material: peripheral blood. The V call is TRBV4-2, the J call TRBJ2-5; TRBD2 is a possible D gene (5 bases). This TCR was sampled from a man aged 45-65 years with acute or convalescent COVID-19. CDR3 sequence (DNA): TGTGCCAGCAGCCAAGGCGGAGCGGAAGAGACCCAGTACTTC. This sequence encodes CASSQGGAEETQYF.